This paragraph reports one T cell receptor (beta chain). Its antigen is not identified. This sample was taken from a study of T-cell memory formation after mild COVID-19. The overall study: TCR clusters showed largely donor specificity. Study conclusions and caveats: A subset of responding clones appeared in pre-infection memory, suggesting cross-reactive memory joined. Chiefly within CM and EM were the contracting CD4+ clones; CD8+ ones were within EMRA.

Sample barcodes and UMIs were carried by the TCR alpha and TCR beta cDNA libraries that 5'RACE generated with constant-segment primers. TCRdb reprocessed the 5' RACE reads via MiXCR and lists one record per CDR3 protein. The sample lists some 210,000 distinct CDR3 sequences, around 25% occurring once. CDR1 MNHNY and CDR2 SVGAGI come from the germline V gene (reference sequence). The CDR3 is 14 residues long. Losses at the gene ends were 8 bases for V and 6 bases for J; bases not matched to a gene: 10. This TCR derives from an adult woman who had mild COVID-19 (a few samples of this study predate the infection). Cell type and time point are not known. The sequenced sample consisted of PBMCs or a T cell subset sorted from them (not recorded which). V usage is TRBV6-6 and J usage is TRBJ2-7; 10 bases map to TRBD1. This CDR3 reads CASRDPGTGVEQYF. The CDR3 region has the DNA TGTGCCAGCCGGGACCCCGGGACAGGGGTCGAGCAGTACTTC.